A single sample is the source of the 15 T cell receptor beta chains below, sequenced in a study of cytomegalovirus exposure and HLA in healthy donors. In the PCR, 60 Vbeta and 13 Jbeta primers were used. Clones were read by immunoSEQ multiplex PCR, and TCRdb kept only the in-frame ones, dropping some. This sample has about 150,000 clones, with about 80% found just once. Sequencing used PBMCs. These receptors originate from a man aged 25-45 years in good health and CMV-seronegative.

The genes are TRBV6-5 and TRBJ2-7, with D possibly matching TRBD1 (5 bases). The V end was cut by 4 bases, the J end by 6 bases, with 10 bases between. Germline V CDR1 and CDR2: MNHEY, SVGAGI. This CDR3 is built from 12 residues. The CDR3 DNA follows: TGTGCCAGCAGTTTGGACATTATCGAGCAGTACTTC. It specifies CASSLDIIEQYF.

The CDR3 DNA sequence: TGTGCCAGTAGTTCCGCGGGGAACAATGAGCAGTTCTTC. Translation gives CASSSAGNNEQFF. The chain links TRBV19 to TRBJ2-1; the D gene is possibly TRBD2 (6 bases). V was trimmed by 5 bases and J by 5 bases, leaving 10 bases between them. CDR1 is LNHDA, CDR2 SQIVND, per germline (reference sequence). The CDR3 extends over 13 amino acids.

This sequence joins TRBV18 and TRBJ1-1; D uncertain. Germline values: CDR1 KGHSH, CDR2 LQKENI. V was pared by 0 bases and J by 2 bases, with 7 bases between. The CDR3 contains 14 residues. In DNA form, the CDR3 reads TGTGCCAGCTCACCACCGGCGACAAACACTGAAGCTTTCTTT. This codes for CASSPPATNTEAFF.

V is TRBV7-2 and J is TRBJ1-1; the match to TRBD1 covers 9 bases. There are 16 residues in the CDR3. V lost 5 bases to trimming and J lost 1 base; unmatched junction nucleotides: 8. The germline V gene has CDR1 SGHTA and CDR2 FQGNSA. CDR3 loop: CASSRRGTGTNTEAFF. The CDR3 DNA sequence: TGTGCCAGCAGCCGCCGAGGGACAGGGACGAACACTGAAGCTTTCTTT.

The CDR3 spells CASSPSPGTGETQYF. The CDR3 coding sequence is TGTGCCAGCAGCCCGAGTCCCGGGACAGGGGAGACCCAGTACTTC. This chain uses TRBV21-1 with TRBJ2-5; the table's D call, TRBD1, was not checked against the DNA. TRBV21-1 is noted as a pseudogene. CDR3 length: 15 amino acids.

This clone was detected only once. The genes are TRBV5-1 and TRBJ2-3; possibly TRBD2 for D (5 bases). The CDR3 sequence is 14 residues long. Germline CDR1 and CDR2: SGHRS and YFSETQ. V lost 4 bases and J lost 2, with 11 bases in between. The CDR3 DNA sequence: TGCGCCAGCAGCCCGTCCGGGGACACAGATACGCAGTATTTT. This translates into CASSPSGDTDTQYF.

The V gene is TRBV6-5, the J gene TRBJ2-5; TRBD2 aligns across 10 bases. Trimming at V came to 5 bases and at J to 4 bases, leaving 7 bases not matched to a gene. Germline-derived CDR1 and CDR2 are MNHEY and SVGAGI. CDR3 length: 15 residues. CDR3 DNA: TGTGCCAGCAGTGCCGTTTTAGCGGGAGGAGAGACCCAGTACTTC. This sequence encodes CASSAVLAGGETQYF.

V is TRBV19 and J is TRBJ2-3, with 7 bases fitting TRBD1. CDR1 and CDR2 (germline): LNHDA, SQIVND (reference sequence). This CDR3 is 15 amino acids long. J lost 2 bases, V lost 6 bases, and 8 bases had no gene match. CDR3 region: CASSLGTDYTDTQYF. CDR3 coding DNA: TGTGCCAGTAGCCTCGGGACAGACTACACAGATACGCAGTATTTT.

V gene TRBV5-1 combines with J gene TRBJ2-3; TRBD2 matches at 11 bases. The CDR3 totals 16 residues. V shed 6 bases and J 2 bases; nucleotides not matched to a gene: 8. CDR1 SGHRS and CDR2 YFSETQ come from the germline V gene. The chain's CDR3 is CASIPGLAGLTDTQYF. DNA of the CDR3: TGCGCCAGCATCCCCGGACTAGCGGGTCTCACAGATACGCAGTATTTT.

This rearrangement joins TRBV7-6 to TRBJ2-5; D perhaps matches TRBD1 (5 bases). CDR1 SGHVS and CDR2 FNYEAQ come from the germline V gene. V dropped 6 bases and J dropped 2 bases, with 10 bases sitting between them. The CDR3 extends over 13 amino acids. Here the CDR3 DNA reads TGTGCCAGCAGTCAGGGTTTACAAGAGACCCAGTACTTC. It codes for CASSQGLQETQYF.

The genes are TRBV5-1 and TRBJ1-2, with 11 bases that match TRBD1. With 4 bases clipped from V and 5 bases from J, the junction kept 7 bases outside the gene matches. Per the germline V gene, CDR1 is SGHRS and CDR2 is YFSETQ. This CDR3 spans 15 amino acids. The CDR3 spells CASSQTGTGGYGYTF. As DNA, the CDR3 is TGCGCCAGCAGCCAGACCGGGACAGGGGGATATGGCTACACCTTC.

This clone was seen a single time. This sequence joins TRBV15 and TRBJ2-7; D uncertain. Germline V gives CDR1 LNHNV, CDR2 YYDKDF (reference sequence). V lost 3 bases to trimming and J lost 5 bases, with 8 bases between them. This CDR3 is 12 amino acids long. CDR3 coding DNA: TGTGCCACCAGCAGGGTGAACAACGAGCAGTACTTC. Translating it yields CATSRVNNEQYF.

The chain carries TRBV7-9 and TRBJ2-1; 9 bases fit TRBD2. The CDR3 consists of 19 residues. Germline assignment: CDR1 SEHNR and CDR2 FQNEAQ (reference sequence). Losses at the gene ends were 2 bases for V and 9 bases for J; bases not matched to a gene: 20. The CDR3 reads CASSLRLLREGLNRGEQFF. CDR3 coding DNA: TGTGCCAGCAGCTTACGGTTGTTGCGGGAGGGCTTAAACAGAGGTGAGCAGTTCTTC.

V gene TRBV29-1 combines with J gene TRBJ1-3; TRBD1 might be the D (6 bases). CDR1 and CDR2 (germline): SQVTM, ANQGSEA. V lost 4 bases to trimming and J lost 2 bases, with 9 bases between them. The CDR3 totals 13 residues. In DNA, the CDR3 is TGCAGCGTTGGGTACAGGGCTGGAAACACCATATATTTT. It encodes CSVGYRAGNTIYF.

This chain uses TRBV6-1 with TRBJ2-5, with 8 bases identical to TRBD1. Judging by the DNA end, TRBJ2-7 fits better; the J call may be wrong. Germline loops: CDR1 MNHNS, CDR2 SASEGT. The CDR3 extends over 14 amino acids. The CDR3 protein is CASRKSTGAYEQYF. The CDR3 bases are TGTGCCAGCAGAAAATCGACAGGGGCCTACGAGCAGTACTTC.